Reported below is one T cell receptor beta chain. Its antigen is as yet unknown. The data derive from a study of T cells after posttransplantation cyclophosphamide. This table comes from immunoSEQ multiplex PCR, and its TCRdb copy is limited to in-frame clones, with some not included. This table has around 20,000 clones, 95% to 98% appearing once. Study results and caveats: Later blood repertoires were often dominated by clones from the donor CD8+ memory compartment. After PTCy, TRB diversity resembled that of CNI/methotrexate controls. TRB overlap between skin or GI tissue T cells and blood was limited.

In germline, CDR1 is MNHEY, CDR2 SVGAGI. V was pared by 7 bases and J by 4 bases, with 20 bases between. The CDR3 covers 15 residues. Cells defined as naive were viable CD3+CD4+ or CD3+CD8+ and CCR7+CD45RA+CD45RO-CD95-CD27+CD28+. This related bone marrow graft donor gave peripheral blood on the day of marrow donation. The gene calls are TRBV6-5 and TRBJ2-7, with D perhaps TRBD2 (7 bases). This clonotype was sampled from a man in his forties or fifties in good health, CMV-negative, and a related stem cell transplant donor. Sequenced: naive CD4+ T cells sorted from PBMCs. CDR3 sequence reads: CASTRGADGLYEQYF. In DNA form, the CDR3 reads TGTGCCAGCACTCGGGGGGCAGACGGACTTTACGAGCAGTACTTC.